A single sample is the source of the 2 T cell receptor beta chains below, sequenced in a study of a mutant IDH1 vaccine in newly diagnosed glioma. The assay was immunoSEQ multiplex PCR, and TCRdb's table has in-frame clones only and misses some. Found here are about 88,000 clones, over 75% of them singletons; the top ten hold roughly 5.3%. Time point denoted: baseline, week 1 (first vaccination visit). Described treatment: pre-vaccination baseline after standard-of-care therapy. The sequences come from PBMCs, collected from a glioma patient treated with radiotherapy, temozolomide or both. These receptors all come from a middle-aged man with glioma. Some clones in this sample may be carry-over from other donors' samples.

V is TRBV2 and J is TRBJ1-5; tentatively, D is TRBD1 (6 bases). This CDR3 comprises 15 residues. Per the germline V gene, CDR1 is SNHLY and CDR2 is FYNNEI. V lost 8 bases and J 2 bases, leaving 16 bases between the germline ends. The CDR3 loop reads CASGITGKGNQPQHF. CDR3 nucleotide sequence: TGTGCCAGCGGGATAACAGGGAAGGGCAATCAGCCCCAGCATTTT.

V is TRBV13 and J is TRBJ2-7; unclear D gene. The CDR3 length is 13 residues. Germline values: CDR1 PRHDT, CDR2 FYEKMQ (reference sequence). Trimming stripped 1 base from V and 0 bases from J, with 4 bases between. CDR3 coding DNA: TGTGCCAGCAGCTTAGAAGGCTCCTACGAGCAGTACTTC. Amino acids: CASSLEGSYEQYF.